A single sample is the source of the 20 T cell receptor beta chains below, sequenced in a study of OX40 agonist ivuxolimab in advanced cancers. The table came from immunoSEQ multiplex PCR; TCRdb's copy has only in-frame clones and leaves some out. The sample carries about 98,000 clones, approximately 91% recorded once. This specimen was CD4+ or CD8+ T cells sorted from blood, taken in a trial of the OX40 agonist ivuxolimab. The receptors derive from an adult with an advanced solid tumor such as melanoma, head and neck, liver or kidney cancer.

The V gene is TRBV7-2, the J gene TRBJ1-1; no firm D call. Germline V gene data show CDR1 as SGHTA and CDR2 as FQGNSA. This CDR3 is built from 13 residues. With 5 bases removed from V and 0 bases from J, the gap between germline ends came to 7 bases. In DNA, the CDR3 is TGTGCCAGCAGCCCTAGTCTGAACACTGAAGCTTTCTTT. Protein product: CASSPSLNTEAFF.

V usage is TRBV7-3 and J usage is TRBJ2-7, with D unresolved. The CDR3 contains 15 residues. V dropped 5 bases and J dropped 6 bases, with 20 bases sitting between them. The germline V gene encodes CDR1 SGHTA and CDR2 FQGTGA. The CDR3 coding sequence is TGTGCCAGCAGCCCGACTTCGGACCGCCGGAGCGAGCAGTACTTC. Translation gives CASSPTSDRRSEQYF.

V and J are TRBV10-3 and TRBJ2-1; 11 bases fit TRBD2. The CDR3 is 17 amino acids. V lost 4 bases, J lost 5 bases, and 10 bases stayed unmatched. The germline gives CDR1 ENHRY, CDR2 SYGVKD. CDR3 sequence reads: CAISGTSGPRGNNEQFF. The DNA of the CDR3 is TGTGCCATCAGTGGGACTAGCGGGCCCCGAGGTAACAATGAGCAGTTCTTC.

The chain uses TRBV28 and TRBJ2-3, with D uncertain. CDR3 length: 11 residues. The V end was cut by 5 bases, the J end by 6 bases, with 6 bases between. CDR1 is MDHEN, CDR2 SYDVKM, per germline. The CDR3 region is CASSTFDTQYF. The CDR3 bases are TGTGCCAGCAGTACATTCGATACGCAGTATTTT.

CDR3 protein: CASTRGGQETQYF. DNA for the CDR3: TGTGCCAGCACACGAGGGGGCCAAGAGACCCAGTACTTC. J is TRBJ2-5 and V is TRBV5-5, with a possible D match to TRBD1 (6 bases). Germline V gene sequence: CDR1 SGHKS, CDR2 YYEKEE (reference sequence). The V end lost 6 bases, the J end lost 1 base, and 10 bases lay between the germline ends. The CDR3 runs to 13 residues. The complete variable domain, with remaining parts taken from reference TRBV5-5 and TRBJ2-5, reads DAGVTQSPTHLIKTRGQQVTLRCSPISGHKSVSWYQQVLGQGPQFIFQYYEKEERGRGNFPDRFSARQFPNYSSELNVNALLLGDSALYLCASTRGGQETQYFGPGTRLLVL.

This chain connects TRBV19 to TRBJ2-3; 8 nucleotides line up with TRBD2. This CDR3 has 15 amino acids. The germline CDR1 and CDR2 sequences are LNHDA and SQIVND (reference sequence). J was trimmed by 2 bases and V by 3 bases; bases with no gene match: 4. The CDR3 sequence: CASSISGLDTDTQYF. The CDR3 coding sequence is TGTGCCAGTAGTATCTCGGGACTAGACACAGATACGCAGTATTTT.

The chain couples TRBV7-9 to TRBJ2-5; maybe TRBD1 (5 bases). There are 15 residues in the CDR3. Germline V lookup: CDR1 SEHNR, CDR2 FQNEAQ (reference sequence). Between the trimmed V and J ends, which lost 5 bases and 4 bases, there was a span of 17 bases. The CDR3 DNA follows: TGTGCCAGCAGCCCCGGACACGTGGTAATAGAGACCCAGTACTTC. Translating gives CASSPGHVVIETQYF.

J is TRBJ1-2 and V is TRBV7-2; possibly TRBD1 for D (6 bases). Trimming removed 5 bases at V and 8 bases at J, with 21 bases between. Per germline, CDR1 SGHTA and CDR2 FQGNSA. The CDR3 runs to 15 residues. The CDR3 sequence: CASSTYITLTGGYTF. CDR3 sequence (DNA): TGTGCCAGCAGCACATATATAACCCTAACAGGGGGCTACACCTTC.

The genes are TRBV27 and TRBJ2-1, with TRBD2 as a possible D gene (6 bases). The CDR3 loop spans 14 amino acids. V shed 7 bases and J shed 4 bases, with 14 bases lying between them. The germline gives CDR1 MNHEY, CDR2 SMNVEV (reference sequence). CDR3 DNA: TGTGCCAGCATCAGCGGGCGGGGTTACAATGAGCAGTTCTTC. Amino acids: CASISGRGYNEQFF.

The chain combines TRBV28 with TRBJ2-7, with 7 nucleotides matching TRBD1. CDR3 length: 19 amino acids. The germline CDR1 and CDR2 sequences are MDHEN and SYDVKM. With 2 bases clipped from V and 3 bases from J, the junction kept 19 bases outside the gene matches. CDR3 protein: CASSLTYDIRDRHNYEQYF. CDR3 DNA sequence: TGTGCCAGCAGTTTAACCTACGATATCCGGGACAGACATAACTACGAGCAGTACTTC.

The J gene is TRBJ1-2, the V gene TRBV6-1, with 7 bases lining up with TRBD1. Germline trimming cut 6 bases from V and 5 bases from J; bases unmatched to any gene: 3. Germline CDR1 and CDR2: MNHNS and SASEGT. CDR3 size: 12 residues. The CDR3 loop is CASSGGQYGYTF. DNA of the CDR3: TGTGCCAGCAGCGGGGGACAGTATGGCTACACCTTC.

The chain uses TRBV2 and TRBJ2-3; the D is unclear. With 6 bases removed from V and 5 bases from J, the gap between germline ends came to 9 bases. The CDR3 covers 12 residues. Germline V gene data show CDR1 as SNHLY and CDR2 as FYNNEI. CDR3 region: CASRGAEDTQYF. The CDR3 region has the DNA TGTGCCAGCAGAGGCGCGGAAGATACGCAGTATTTT.

The genes are TRBV2 and TRBJ1-1, with 8 bases lining up with TRBD1. From germline, CDR1 is SNHLY and CDR2 FYNNEI. This CDR3 has 15 residues. Trimming took 4 bases from V and 1 from J; bases not matched to a gene: 5. The CDR3 region has the DNA TGTGCCAGCAGTGTAACCGGGACAGGGAACACTGAAGCTTTCTTT. It translates to CASSVTGTGNTEAFF.

This clone occurred once. The V call is TRBV5-1, the J call TRBJ1-2, with a weak D call TRBD1 (5 bases). CDR1 is SGHRS, CDR2 YFSETQ, per germline. Trimming pared 1 base from V and 13 bases from J, leaving 17 bases between. The CDR3 contains 13 residues. For the CDR3, the DNA is TGCGCCAGCAGCTTGATTGGGGGGACGTTTAGCACCTTC. It codes for CASSLIGGTFSTF.

The rearrangement links TRBV6-9 to TRBJ1-1, with a tentative D call TRBD1 (6 bases). Germline V gene lookup returns CDR1 MNHGY and CDR2 SVAAGI. V lost 4 bases to trimming and J lost 5 bases, with 17 bases between them. The CDR3 runs 15 residues. CDR3 nucleotide sequence: TGTGCCAGCAGTTCCTCACAGGGAGTCTGGACTGAAGCTTTCTTT. This encodes CASSSSQGVWTEAFF.

J is TRBJ1-1 and V is TRBV7-6; no definite D call. CDR1 SGHVS and CDR2 FNYEAQ come from the germline V gene. The CDR3 contains 13 residues. V was pared by 5 bases and J by 1 base, with 8 bases between. As DNA, the CDR3 is TGTGCCAGCAGCCCCGGGAGGAACACTGAAGCTTTCTTT. Amino acids: CASSPGRNTEAFF.

Worth noting for this clone: Other DNA sequences of this sample code for an identical CDR3. V gene TRBV6-5 combines with J gene TRBJ1-1, with 7 bases that match TRBD1. The CDR3 has 15 residues. Unmatched junction bases numbered 4, after V lost 0 bases and J lost 3 bases. Germline CDR1 MNHEY, CDR2 SVGAGI. The CDR3 nucleotides read TGTGCCAGCAGTTACTCGATCACAGGGGACACTGAAGCTTTCTTT. Residues: CASSYSITGDTEAFF.

The chain recombines TRBV18 with TRBJ2-7; 9 nucleotides align to TRBD1. This CDR3 spans 14 amino acids. Germline CDR1 reads KGHSH; CDR2 reads LQKENI. The V segment lost 3 bases and the J segment 4 bases; nucleotides outside the gene matches: 4. The CDR3 coding sequence is TGTGCCAGCTCACCGGGACAGGGCACATACGAGCAGTACTTC. Translated: CASSPGQGTYEQYF.

The chain couples TRBV2 to TRBJ1-4; a possible D gene is TRBD1 (5 bases). Looked up from germline, CDR1 is SNHLY and CDR2 is FYNNEI. CDR3 length: 14 residues. The germline V and J ends were trimmed by 6 bases and 7 bases, with 15 bases remaining between them. CDR3 coding DNA: TGTGCCAGCAGCCCTCCCAGGGAGAGTGAAAAACTGTTTTTT. Its translation is CASSPPRESEKLFF.

With regard to this clone: This may stem from a read error, because a much larger clone lies one nucleotide away. Other DNA sequences of this sample code for an identical CDR3. The rearrangement links TRBV5-4 to TRBJ2-5; 8 bases match TRBD2. CDR3 length equals 15 residues. J was trimmed by 1 base and V by 2 bases; bases with no gene match: 4. Germline loops: CDR1 SGHNT, CDR2 YYREEE (reference sequence). The CDR3 is CASSLSGSPQETQYF. The CDR3 DNA follows: TGTGCCAGCAGCTTAAGCGGGAGTCCCCAAGAGACCCAGTACTTC.